These 11 T cell receptor beta chains share one sample of origin, sequenced in a study of cytomegalovirus exposure and HLA in healthy donors. PCR employed 60 Vbeta and 13 Jbeta primers. Here immunoSEQ multiplex PCR was the method, and the copy in TCRdb shows in-frame clones only, minus some. The table includes fewer than 150,000 clones, about 80% detected once. Source material: PBMCs. Receptors were obtained from a middle-aged man in good health and CMV-seropositive.

J is TRBJ1-5 and V is TRBV19, with D possibly matching TRBD1 (6 bases). The CDR3 totals 15 residues. V was shortened by 4 bases and J by 0 bases, with 10 bases between the two germline ends. CDR1 and CDR2 from the germline V gene are LNHDA and SQIVND (reference sequence). DNA of the CDR3: TGTGCCAGTAGTAGGACAGAAGATAGCAATCAGCCCCAGCATTTT. As protein: CASSRTEDSNQPQHF. The full variable domain, its missing parts supplied by reference TRBV19 and TRBJ1-5, is DGGITQSPKYLFRKEGQNVTLSCEQNLNHDAMYWYRQDPGQGLRLIYYSQIVNDFQKGDIAEGYSVSREKKESFPLTVTSAQKNPTAFYLCASSRTEDSNQPQHFGDGTRLSIL.

The chain recombines TRBV5-1 with TRBJ1-2, with 9 positions matching TRBD1. The CDR3 is 16 residues long. Trimming took 3 bases from V and 6 from J; bases not matched to a gene: 12. Germline assignment: CDR1 SGHRS and CDR2 YFSETQ. DNA for the CDR3: TGCGCCAGCAGCTCGGAACTTTATGGACAGGGGAATGGCTACACCTTC. It encodes CASSSELYGQGNGYTF.

The chain carries TRBV7-6 and TRBJ1-1; the D is unclear. This CDR3 has 15 amino acids. Germline V gives CDR1 SGHVS, CDR2 FNYEAQ. V shed 5 bases and J shed 2 bases, with 15 bases lying between them. CDR3 in amino acids: CASSPSPGVNTEAFF. The DNA for the CDR3 is TGTGCCAGCAGCCCAAGTCCCGGGGTAAACACTGAAGCTTTCTTT.

This chain links TRBV27 with TRBJ2-6, with D perhaps TRBD1 (5 bases). The CDR3 runs 17 residues. The ends were cut back, 3 bases at V and 3 bases at J, with 15 bases in the middle. Germline values: CDR1 MNHEY, CDR2 SMNVEV (reference sequence). CDR3 protein: CASSLQGLLFGANVLTF. The CDR3, as DNA: TGTGCCAGCAGTTTGCAGGGCCTTCTTTTTGGGGCCAACGTCCTGACTTTC.

This clone was picked up one time. The chain uses TRBV13 and TRBJ2-5, with 13 nucleotides matching TRBD2. With 1 base clipped from V and 3 bases from J, the junction kept 8 bases outside the gene matches. Germline lookup yields CDR1 PRHDT and CDR2 FYEKMQ (reference sequence). The CDR3 is made up of 18 amino acids. The CDR3 sequence: CASSLVTSGRVAEETQYF. The DNA of the CDR3 is TGTGCCAGCAGCTTAGTTACTAGCGGGAGGGTTGCCGAAGAGACCCAGTACTTC.

On this clone: Other DNA sequences from this sample encode an identical CDR3 as well. The CDR3: CASSLQGASNQPQHF. The CDR3 DNA reads as TGCGCCAGCAGCTTGCAAGGGGCCAGCAATCAGCCCCAGCATTTT. The V and J genes are TRBV5-1 and TRBJ1-5, with D maybe TRBD1 (5 bases). CDR1 is SGHRS, CDR2 YFSETQ, per germline. The V end lost 1 base, the J end lost 1 base, and 9 bases lay between the germline ends. The CDR3 consists of 15 residues.

The chain links TRBV6-5 to TRBJ1-3; D remains unclear. The CDR3 length is 13 residues. Germline loops: CDR1 MNHEY, CDR2 SVGAGI. With 8 bases removed from V and 0 bases from J, the gap between germline ends came to 8 bases. The CDR3 here is CASGLNSGNTIYF. CDR3 nucleotide sequence: TGTGCCAGCGGACTGAACTCTGGAAACACCATATATTTT.

This clone was recorded only once. J is TRBJ1-1 and V is TRBV7-8, with unresolved D. The CDR3 runs 13 residues. The V gene lost 10 bases and the J gene lost 5 bases, with 17 bases spanning the gap. Germline assignment: CDR1 SGHVS and CDR2 FQNEAQ. CDR3 amino acids: CATRGAPGTEAFF. The CDR3, as DNA: TGTGCCACTCGAGGTGCCCCTGGGACTGAAGCTTTCTTT.

J is TRBJ2-2 and V is TRBV6-5; unclear D gene. CDR1 MNHEY and CDR2 SVGAGI come from the germline V gene. The length of the CDR3 is 16 residues. Trimming left V 0 bases short and J 9 bases short, with 17 bases between. The CDR3 spells CASSYSTTTANRELFF. The CDR3 nucleotides read TGTGCCAGCAGTTACTCCACCACGACTGCCAACCGGGAGCTGTTTTTT.

The chain joins TRBV12-5 to TRBJ1-1, with 8 bases identical to TRBD1. With 6 bases clipped from V and 1 base from J, the junction kept 1 base outside the gene matches. The germline V gene has CDR1 LGHNT and CDR2 FRNRAP. The CDR3 is 13 amino acids. The chain's CDR3 is CASGDRANTEAFF. In DNA, the CDR3 is TGTGCTAGTGGGGACAGGGCGAACACTGAAGCTTTCTTT.

The chain employs TRBV2 and TRBJ1-2; 10 nucleotides line up with TRBD1. Germline CDR1 SNHLY, CDR2 FYNNEI. The CDR3 has 15 residues. J was trimmed by 8 bases and V by 6 bases; bases with no gene match: 12. CDR3 sequence reads: CASSKAGTGERGYTF. The CDR3 DNA is TGTGCCAGCAGCAAGGCCGGGACAGGGGAGAGAGGCTACACCTTC.